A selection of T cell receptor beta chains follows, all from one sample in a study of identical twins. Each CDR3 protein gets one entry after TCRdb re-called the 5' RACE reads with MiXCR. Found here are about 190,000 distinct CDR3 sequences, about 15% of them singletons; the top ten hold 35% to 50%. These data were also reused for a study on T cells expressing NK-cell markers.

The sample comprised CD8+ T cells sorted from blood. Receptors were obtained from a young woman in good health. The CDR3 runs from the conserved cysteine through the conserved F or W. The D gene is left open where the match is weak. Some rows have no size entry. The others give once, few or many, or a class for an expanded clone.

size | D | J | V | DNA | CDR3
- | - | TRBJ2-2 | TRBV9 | TGTGCCAGCAGCCACCGACAGGAGTTCGCGAACACCGGGGAGCTGTTTTTT | CASSHRQEFANTGELFF
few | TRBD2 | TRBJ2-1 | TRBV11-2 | TGTGCCAGCAGCTTATCGACTAGCGGGGGCAATGAGCAGTTCTTC | CASSLSTSGGNEQFF
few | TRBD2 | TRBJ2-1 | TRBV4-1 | TGCGCCAGCAGTCCCCTGACTAGCGGGATTAGGAATGAGCAGTTCTTC | CASSPLTSGIRNEQFF
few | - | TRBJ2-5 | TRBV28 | TGTGCCAGCAGCTCTCCAGGGTTTCAGGAGACCCAGTACTTC | CASSSPGFQETQYF
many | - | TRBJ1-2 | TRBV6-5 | TGTGCCAGCAGTTACAGCAGTAACTATGGCTACACCTTC | CASSYSSNYGYTF
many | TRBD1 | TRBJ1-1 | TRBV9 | TGTGCCAGCAGCGCTAAACAGGGGATCGGGGACACTGAAGCTTTCTTT | CASSAKQGIGDTEAFF
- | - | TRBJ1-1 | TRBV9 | TGTGCCAGCAGCGTAGAGGACGGAAACACTGAAGCTTTCTTT | CASSVEDGNTEAFF
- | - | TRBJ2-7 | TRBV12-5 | TGTGCTAGTGGTTCCGCAGAGGACGCCTACGAGCAGTACTTC | CASGSAEDAYEQYF
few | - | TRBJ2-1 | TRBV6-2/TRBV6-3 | TGTGCCAGCAGCCCCCTCAGCGGATACAATGAGCAGTTCTTC | CASSPLSGYNEQFF
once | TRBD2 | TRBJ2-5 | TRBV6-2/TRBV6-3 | TGTGCCAGCAGTTACTCGAGGGTTAGACTAGCGGGAGCGCGACGCGGTGAGACCCAGTACTTC | CASSYSRVRLAGARRGETQYF
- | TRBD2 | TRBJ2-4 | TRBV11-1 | TGTGCCAGCACCCCGGGACTAGCGGATCAACGGGTCTTCAAAAACATTCAGTACTTC | CASTPGLADQRVFKNIQYF
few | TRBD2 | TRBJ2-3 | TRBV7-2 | TGTGCCAGCAGCTTGGCGGGGGGCGTGGCAGATACGCAGTATTTT | CASSLAGGVADTQYF
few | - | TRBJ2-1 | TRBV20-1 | TGCAGTGCTAGAGCGCAGGGCTGGGAGCAGTTCTTC | CSARAQGWEQFF
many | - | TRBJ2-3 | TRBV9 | TGTGCCAGCAGCGGCGCAGATACGCAGTATTTT | CASSGADTQYF
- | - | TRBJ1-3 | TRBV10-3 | TGTGCCATCAGTGTATCTGGACTGGATAGAGGAAACACCATATATTTT | CAISVSGLDRGNTIYF
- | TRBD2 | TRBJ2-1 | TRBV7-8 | TGTGCCAGCAGCTACCAGAGTAGGGGGGTGCTAGCGGGGCGGAATGAGCAGTTCTTC | CASSYQSRGVLAGRNEQFF
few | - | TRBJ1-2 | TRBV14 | TGTGCCAGCAGCCAATGGCAATCCTATGGCTACACCTTC | CASSQWQSYGYTF
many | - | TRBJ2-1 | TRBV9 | TGTGCCAGCAGCGTTGGCCGGAGCTCCTACAATGAGCAGTTCTTC | CASSVGRSSYNEQFF
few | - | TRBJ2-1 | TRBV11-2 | TGTGCCAGCAGCTTGTACGAACACCTTAACAATGAGCAGTTCTTC | CASSLYEHLNNEQFF
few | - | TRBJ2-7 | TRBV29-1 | TGCAGCGTTGGGAATCCGCGCGACGAGCAGTACTTC | CSVGNPRDEQYF
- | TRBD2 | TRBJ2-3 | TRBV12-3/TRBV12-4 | TGTGCCAGCAGTTTAGGCGTGGGTAGCGGGAGGACGACAGATACGCAGTATTTT | CASSLGVGSGRTTDTQYF
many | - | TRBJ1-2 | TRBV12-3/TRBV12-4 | TGTGCCAGCAGTTTGGGCCTGCACCCCAACCGCGGTGGCTACACCTTC | CASSLGLHPNRGGYTF
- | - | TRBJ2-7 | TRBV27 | TGTGCCAGCAGTCCTATGGGGCCCTACGAGCAGTACTTC | CASSPMGPYEQYF
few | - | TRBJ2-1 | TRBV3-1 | TGTGCCAGCAGCCAAGGGTCGGAATTTTACAATGAGCAGTTCTTC | CASSQGSEFYNEQFF
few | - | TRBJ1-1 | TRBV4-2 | TGTGCCAGCAGCCAAGGTCGCGGAGATAACACTGAAGCTTTCTTT | CASSQGRGDNTEAFF
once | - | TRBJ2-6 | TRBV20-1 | TGCAGTGCTAGAGATGGAACCGCAGCCTCTGGGGCCAACGTCCTGACTTTC | CSARDGTAASGANVLTF
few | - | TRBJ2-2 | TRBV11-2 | TGTGCCAGCAGCTTAGATATCTCAGGTGGCCCGCTCGGGGAGCTGTTTTTT | CASSLDISGGPLGELFF
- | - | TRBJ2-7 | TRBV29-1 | TGCAGCGTTGAAGAAAGGGGGGCCCCCTACGAGCAGTACTTC | CSVEERGAPYEQYF
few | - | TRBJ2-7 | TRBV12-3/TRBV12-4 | TGTGCCAGCAGTGGTCGGGGAAGTAGCTCCTACGAGCAGTACTTC | CASSGRGSSSYEQYF
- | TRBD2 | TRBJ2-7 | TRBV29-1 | TGCAGCGTTGAAGTAACTAGCGGGGGCGCCGAGCAGTACTTC | CSVEVTSGGAEQYF
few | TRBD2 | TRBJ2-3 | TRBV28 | TGTGCCAGCAGACTAGCGGACACAGATACGCAGTATTTT | CASRLADTDTQYF
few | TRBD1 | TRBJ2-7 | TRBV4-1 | TGCGCCAGCAGCCAGGACAGGGGCGCTTACTACGAGCAGTACTTC | CASSQDRGAYYEQYF
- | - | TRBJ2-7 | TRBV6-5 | TGTGCCAGCAGTTCCAATACGGACTCCTACGAGCAGTACTTC | CASSSNTDSYEQYF
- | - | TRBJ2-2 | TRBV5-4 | TGTGCCAGCAGTAGGGAATCCTCGGCGGCCGGGGAGCTGTTTTTT | CASSRESSAAGELFF
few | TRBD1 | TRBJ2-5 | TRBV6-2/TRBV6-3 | TGTGCCAGCAGACCTGGACAGGCCCTGCTTCAAGAGACCCAGTACTTC | CASRPGQALLQETQYF
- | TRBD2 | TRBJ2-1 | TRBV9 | TGTGCCAGCAGCGCCCGTTCCGGGACTACAGTTTACAATGAGCAGTTCTTC | CASSARSGTTVYNEQFF
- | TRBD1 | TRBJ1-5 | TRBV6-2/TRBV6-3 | TGTGCCAGCAGAATCCTACAGGGGGCGGGACAGCCCCAGCATTTT | CASRILQGAGQPQHF
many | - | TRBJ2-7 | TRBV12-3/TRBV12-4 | TGTGCCAGCAGTTTAGGTCCGGGGGCCTACGAGCAGTACTTC | CASSLGPGAYEQYF
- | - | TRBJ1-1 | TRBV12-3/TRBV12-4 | TGTGCCAGCAGTTTAAGGGAGACACGAGCGAAGGGCACTGAAGCTTTCTTT | CASSLRETRAKGTEAFF
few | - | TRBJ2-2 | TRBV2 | TGTGCCAGCTTTTCCTTGTGGGGGGCCCTTTACACCGGGGAGCTGTTTTTT | CASFSLWGALYTGELFF
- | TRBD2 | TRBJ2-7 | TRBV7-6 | TGTGCCAGCAGCCTCCTGAGCGGGAGGGACGAGCAGTACTTC | CASSLLSGRDEQYF
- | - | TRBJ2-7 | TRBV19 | TGTGCCAGTAGTATAGACCCATTTGGGGGTAACGAGCAGTACTTC | CASSIDPFGGNEQYF
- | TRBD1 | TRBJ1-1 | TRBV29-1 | TGCAGCGTCGATACAGGGGAGGAAGGTGAAGCTTTCTTT | CSVDTGEEGEAFF
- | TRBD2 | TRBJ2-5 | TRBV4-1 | TGCGCCAGCAGCCAAATGGGGACTACTAGAGAGACCCAGTACTTC | CASSQMGTTRETQYF
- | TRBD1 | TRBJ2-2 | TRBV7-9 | TGTGCGACACAGGGGGAAAACACCGGGGAGCTGTTTTTT | CATQGENTGELFF
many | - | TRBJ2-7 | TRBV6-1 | TGTGCCAGCAGTGAGACGGACTGGGGTTCCTACGAGCAGTACTTC | CASSETDWGSYEQYF
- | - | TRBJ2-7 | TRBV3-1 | TGTGCCAGCAGCCAAAGCCTCACAGTCTACGAGCAGTACTTC | CASSQSLTVYEQYF
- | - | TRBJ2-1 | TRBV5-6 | TGTGCCAGCAGCATATTAAGAGAGCAGTTCTTC | CASSILREQFF
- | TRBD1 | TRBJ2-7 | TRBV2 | TGTGCCACCGGACAGGGAAAATCGACCTACGAGCAGTACTTC | CATGQGKSTYEQYF
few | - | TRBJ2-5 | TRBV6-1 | TGTGCCAGCAGTGAAGGGGCCAGCACCGGAGAGACCCAGTACTTC | CASSEGASTGETQYF
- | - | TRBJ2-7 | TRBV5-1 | TGCGCCAGCAGCTTGGCAAGGGGAAGCACTCCCTACGAGCAGTACTTC | CASSLARGSTPYEQYF
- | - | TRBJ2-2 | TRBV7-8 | TGTGCCAGCAGCTTAAATTCCGGGGAGCTGTTTTTT | CASSLNSGELFF